A single sample gave rise to the 11 T cell receptor beta chains below, sequenced in a study of cytomegalovirus exposure and HLA in healthy donors. With 60 Vbeta and 13 Jbeta primers, the PCR was carried out. Profiling relied on immunoSEQ multiplex PCR, and the TCRdb table lists in-frame clones only, not all of them. The sample holds around 160,000 clones, about 80% seen once. Sequenced material: PBMCs. Receptor source: a man between 35 and 55 years old in good health and CMV-seropositive.

In DNA, the CDR3 is TGTGCCAGCAGCCAAGAGAGAGCCCCGGGACTAGCGGGAGGAGGGAGCACAGATACGCAGTATTTT. Encoded protein: CASSQERAPGLAGGGSTDTQYF. The V and J genes are TRBV4-2 and TRBJ2-3; the match to TRBD2 covers 15 bases. In germline, CDR1 is LGHNA, CDR2 YNFKEQ. The length of the CDR3 is 22 residues. V shed 0 bases, J shed 0 bases, and the junction held 13 bases outside the gene matches.

V gene TRBV5-6 combines with J gene TRBJ2-3, with TRBD1 matching 7 bases. Germline values: CDR1 SGHDT, CDR2 YYEEEE. Germline trimming cut 2 bases from V and 4 bases from J; bases unmatched to any gene: 7. The CDR3 is 15 amino acids. The CDR3 sequence is CASSFTGVLADTQYF. In DNA, the CDR3 is TGTGCCAGCAGCTTTACAGGGGTTTTAGCAGATACGCAGTATTTT. Full variable domain (rest looked up from reference TRBV5-6 and TRBJ2-3): DAGVTQSPTHLIKTRGQQVTLRCSPKSGHDTVSWYQQALGQGPQFIFQYYEEEERQRGNFPDRFSGHQFPNYSSELNVNALLLGDSALYLCASSFTGVLADTQYFGPGTRLTVL.

V is TRBV6-5 and J is TRBJ2-2; TRBD2 might be the D (5 bases). Per germline, CDR1 MNHEY and CDR2 SVGAGI. The CDR3 covers 15 residues. The V end lost 6 bases, the J end lost 5 bases, and 16 bases lay between the germline ends. The CDR3 loop reads CASSTPLRGTGELFF. The CDR3 DNA sequence: TGTGCCAGCAGCACTCCCCTTCGGGGAACCGGGGAGCTGTTTTTT.

As for this clone: The junction departs from the called germline gene at one end, perhaps through a read error. The chain is built from TRBV2 and TRBJ2-5; 10 nucleotides agree with TRBD2. There are 15 residues in the CDR3. The V gene's germline CDR1 is SNHLY and CDR2 FYNNEI. The CDR3, as DNA: TGTGCCAGCACTCAGACTAGCGGGTCCCAAGGGACCCAGTACTTC. This sequence encodes CASTQTSGSQGTQYF.

V usage is TRBV30 and J usage is TRBJ1-1; a weak D match, TRBD1 (6 bases). V lost 5 bases, J lost 1 base, and 11 bases lay in between. This CDR3 is 13 amino acids long. Per the germline V gene, CDR1 is GTSNPN and CDR2 is SVGIG (reference sequence). The CDR3 DNA reads as TGTGCCTGGTCTGAACAGGGGAACACTGAAGCTTTCTTT. Translation gives CAWSEQGNTEAFF.

The V gene is TRBV2, the J gene TRBJ2-7, with D possibly matching TRBD2 (6 bases). Germline V gene lookup returns CDR1 SNHLY and CDR2 FYNNEI. Trimming removed 6 bases at V and 3 bases at J, with 12 bases between. CDR3 length equals 13 residues. CDR3 nucleotides: TGTGCCAGCAGCGCGGGACGGAACTACGAGCAGTACTTC. It translates to CASSAGRNYEQYF.

The V call is TRBV5-5, the J call TRBJ2-3, with TRBD2 identical over 11 bases. The CDR3 length is 15 residues. J gave up 3 bases and V 7 bases, and 7 bases lay outside the gene matches. Germline loops: CDR1 SGHKS, CDR2 YYEKEE (reference sequence). The CDR3 sequence: CASLAGGLNTDTQYF. CDR3 DNA sequence: TGTGCCAGCCTAGCGGGAGGTCTTAATACAGATACGCAGTATTTT.

V is TRBV5-6 and J is TRBJ1-2; D is uncertain. Germline V gives CDR1 SGHDT, CDR2 YYEEEE. Trimming left V 3 bases short and J 7 bases short, with 16 bases between. CDR3 length: 14 residues. The CDR3 loop is CASSWGERLGGYTF. CDR3 DNA sequence: TGTGCCAGCAGCTGGGGAGAGCGCCTCGGTGGCTACACCTTC.

This clone has only one observation. CDR3 sequence: CASSETSGYNEQFF. The DNA of the CDR3 is TGTGCCAGCAGCGAGACTAGTGGTTACAATGAGCAGTTCTTC. The J gene is TRBJ2-1, the V gene TRBV11-2; D possibly corresponds to TRBD2 (6 bases). CDR1 is SGHAT, CDR2 FQNNGV, per germline. V lost 5 bases and J 4 bases, leaving 12 bases between the germline ends. The CDR3 runs 14 residues.

The genes are TRBV5-4 and TRBJ2-7; 12 bases match TRBD2. The CDR3 spans 15 residues. V lost 4 bases, J lost 2 bases, and 4 bases stayed unmatched. Germline lookup yields CDR1 SGHNT and CDR2 YYREEE (reference sequence). The CDR3 DNA reads TGTGCCAGCAGCCCCGGGACTAGCGGGCCCTACGAGCAGTACTTC. Translated, it gives CASSPGTSGPYEQYF.

The chain employs TRBV5-6 and TRBJ2-5, with a weak D call TRBD2 (5 bases). The J call may be wrong; the DNA end is better matched by TRBJ2-7. Germline CDR1 reads SGHDT; CDR2 reads YYEEEE. CDR3 size: 13 residues. The CDR3 reads CASSLGSAYEQYF. The CDR3 DNA is TGTGCCAGCAGCTTAGGTAGCGCCTACGAGCAGTACTTC.